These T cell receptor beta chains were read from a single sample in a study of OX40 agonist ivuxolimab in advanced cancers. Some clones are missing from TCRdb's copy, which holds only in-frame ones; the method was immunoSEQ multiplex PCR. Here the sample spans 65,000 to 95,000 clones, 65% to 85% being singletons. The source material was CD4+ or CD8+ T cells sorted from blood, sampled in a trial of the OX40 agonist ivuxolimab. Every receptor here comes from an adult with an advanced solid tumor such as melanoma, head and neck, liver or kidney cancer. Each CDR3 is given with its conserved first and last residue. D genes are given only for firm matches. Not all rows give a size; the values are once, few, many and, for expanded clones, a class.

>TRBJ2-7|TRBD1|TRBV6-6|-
TGTGCCAGCAGAAGGGACAGCTCCTACGAGCAGTACTTC
CASRRDSSYEQYF
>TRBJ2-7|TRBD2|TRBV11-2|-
TGTGCCAGCAGAACCTTTCCCGGGGGGAACTCCTACGAGCAGTACTTC
CASRTFPGGNSYEQYF
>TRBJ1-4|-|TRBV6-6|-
TGTGCCAGCACTCCCGGAGGCGGAGGAGATGAAAAACTGTTTTTT
CASTPGGGGDEKLFF
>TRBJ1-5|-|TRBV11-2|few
TGTGCCAGCAGCTTAGGATCGGCCAAGCCCCAGCATTTT
CASSLGSAKPQHF
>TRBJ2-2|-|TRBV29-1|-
TGCAGCGTTGAGGGCCATAACACCGGGGAGCTGTTTTTT
CSVEGHNTGELFF
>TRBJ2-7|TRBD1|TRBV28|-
TGTGCCAGCACCTCACTGGCCTCCGGGGACAGGGGGCGCCTATTCGGCGAGCAGTACTTC
CASTSLASGDRGRLFGEQYF
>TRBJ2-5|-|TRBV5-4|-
TGTGCCAGCAGCTTGGCCGGAGCAGGCAAGGAGACCCAGTACTTC
CASSLAGAGKETQYF
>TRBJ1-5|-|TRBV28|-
TGTGCCAGCTACAGCCTCAATCAGCCCCAGCATTTT
CASYSLNQPQHF
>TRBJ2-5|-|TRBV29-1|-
TGCAGCGTTGAAGTCAGGGAGACCCAGTACTTC
CSVEVRETQYF
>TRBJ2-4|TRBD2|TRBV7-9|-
TGTGCCAGCAGCCCCGGACTAGCGGGGACACTAGCCAAAAACATTCAGTACTTC
CASSPGLAGTLAKNIQYF
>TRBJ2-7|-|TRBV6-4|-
TGTGCCAGCAGTTACCAAGGGGACGAGCAGTACTTC
CASSYQGDEQYF
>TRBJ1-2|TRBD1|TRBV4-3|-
TGCGCCAGCAGCCGATCTACAGGGGGCGCGGACTATGGCTACACCTTC
CASSRSTGGADYGYTF
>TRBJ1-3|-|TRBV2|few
TGTGCCAGCAGAACGGGAAGCTCTGGAAACACCATATATTTT
CASRTGSSGNTIYF
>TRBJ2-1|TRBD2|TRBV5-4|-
TGTGCCAGCAGCCAATCCGGACTAGCTGGTAATGAGCAGTTCTTC
CASSQSGLAGNEQFF
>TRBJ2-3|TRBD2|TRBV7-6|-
TGTGCCAGCAGCCCCGGGGGGACTATCACAGATACGCAGTATTTT
CASSPGGTITDTQYF
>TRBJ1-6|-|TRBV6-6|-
TGTGCCAGCAGGCCCCGGGACCGCGCCAGATCCCTCCACTTT
CASRPRDRARSLHF
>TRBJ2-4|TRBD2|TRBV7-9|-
TGTGCCAGCAGCTTCACCAAAACGGGAGGGCCTCGGACCAAAAACATTCAGTACTTC
CASSFTKTGGPRTKNIQYF
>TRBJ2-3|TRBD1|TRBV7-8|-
TGTGCCAGCAGCGGGTGGTCCGGGACAGGGGGTCGCTATAGCACAGATACGCAGTATTTT
CASSGWSGTGGRYSTDTQYF
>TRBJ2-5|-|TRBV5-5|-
TGTGCCAGCAGCTTGGAAGCCCTCCAAGAGACCCAGTACTTC
CASSLEALQETQYF
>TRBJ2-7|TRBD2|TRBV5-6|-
TGTGCCAGCAGCTTGCGGGGGGGCTCCTACGAGCAGTACTTC
CASSLRGGSYEQYF
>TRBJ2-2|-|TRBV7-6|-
TGTGCCAGCAGCTTAGTGGCGGGCGGGGAGCTGTTTTTT
CASSLVAGGELFF
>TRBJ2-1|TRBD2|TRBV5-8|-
TGTGCCAGCAGCTTCCGCGGGGGGTTTTACAATGAGCAGTTCTTC
CASSFRGGFYNEQFF
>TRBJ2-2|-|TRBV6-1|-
TGTGCCAGCAGTGTAAGGGACTCCGGGGAGCTGTTTTTT
CASSVRDSGELFF
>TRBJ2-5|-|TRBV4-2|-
TGTGCCAGCAGCCAAGAGGGCCAGTACCCCGAAGAGACCCAGTACTTC
CASSQEGQYPEETQYF
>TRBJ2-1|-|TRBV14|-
TGTGCCAGCAGCCAAGAGAACTCCTACAATGAGCAGTTCTTC
CASSQENSYNEQFF
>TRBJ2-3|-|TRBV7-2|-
TGTGCCAGCAGCTTAGGTGGGGGGGCCGGGGATACGCAGTATTTT
CASSLGGGAGDTQYF
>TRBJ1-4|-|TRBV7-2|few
TGTGCCAGCAGCCCGAGCGAGTTAGGGCGAACGGCGATGACAAAACTGTTTTTT
CASSPSELGRTAMTKLFF
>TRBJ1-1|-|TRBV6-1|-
TGTGCCAGCAGTCCCCGGGGGGACACTGAAGCTTTCTTT
CASSPRGDTEAFF